The 4 T cell receptor beta chains in this list originate from one sample, sequenced in a study of identical twins. TCRdb passed the 5' RACE reads through MiXCR, listing each CDR3 protein once. The table has about 240,000 distinct CDR3 sequences, 8% to 11% seen once; the top ten hold 10%. The source material was memory T cells sorted from blood. These receptors all stem from a man aged 50 to 60 in good health.

V gene TRBV29-1 combines with J gene TRBJ2-2; a weak D match, TRBD1 (6 bases). The ends were cut back, 6 bases at V and 2 bases at J, with 10 bases in the middle. Germline CDR1 is SQVTM and CDR2 is ANQGSEA. The CDR3 consists of 13 residues. This CDR3 is CSVGQSNTGELFF. CDR3 coding DNA: TGCAGCGTAGGACAGTCCAACACCGGGGAGCTGTTTTTT.

Notes on this clonotype: One junction end does not reproduce the germline sequence, and a read error may be involved. V usage is TRBV4-2 and J usage is TRBJ2-3; maybe TRBD2 (5 bases). Looked up from germline, CDR1 is LGHNA and CDR2 is YNFKEQ. This CDR3 is 16 amino acids long. CDR3 region: CASSQGVRVSTDTQYF. CDR3 nucleotide sequence: TGTGCCAGCAGCCAAGGCGTGAGGGTTAGCACAGATACACAGTATTTT.

The V call is TRBV28, the J call TRBJ2-7, with 7 positions matching TRBD1. The CDR3 loop spans 16 amino acids. V lost 3 bases, J lost 0 bases, and 8 bases stayed unmatched. The V gene's germline CDR1 is MDHEN and CDR2 SYDVKM. Here the CDR3 reads CASSLGPRDSSYEQYF. CDR3 nucleotide sequence: TGTGCCAGCAGTTTGGGCCCCCGGGACAGCTCCTACGAGCAGTACTTC. Together with reference TRBV28 and TRBJ2-7, the CDR3 gives the full variable domain: DVKVTQSSRYLVKRTGEKVFLECVQDMDHENMFWYRQDPGLGLRLIYFSYDVKMKEKGDIPEGYSVSREKKERFSLILESASTNQTSMYLCASSLGPRDSSYEQYFGPGTRLTVT.

The sample holds many counts of this clonotype. The V and J genes are TRBV5-8 and TRBJ2-1; D is undetermined. V lost 1 base and J lost 9, with 11 bases in between. This CDR3 is 13 amino acids long. Per the germline V gene, CDR1 is SGHTS and CDR2 is YDEGEE. As DNA, the CDR3 is TGTGCCAGCAGCTTGTCCCCCAGTTTTGAGCAGTTCTTC. Translated: CASSLSPSFEQFF.